Listed here is a single T cell receptor beta chain. Its antigen has not been determined. Compared with germline, one end of the junction differs, possibly owing to a read error. The data stem from a study of glioma-infiltrating T cells (TCRdb year 2016). Notes on the research overall: The low-grade gliomas were WHO grade II oligodendrogliomas or astrocytomas, while the glioblastomas were WHO grade IV tumors sampled at initial diagnosis rather than at recurrent diagnosis. Dexamethasone was administered to glioma patients for six or fewer days before surgery. Each tissue-infiltrating repertoire was compared with the same patient's peripheral blood repertoire to measure divergence between tissue and blood T-cell populations. Three low-grade glioma patients, several primary glioblastoma patients, and three non-glioma patients who contributed non-neoplastic brain tissue made up the paired cohort. Glioma tissue, non-neoplastic brain tissue and matched peripheral blood mononuclear cells were used as sources from which TCR alpha- and beta-chain repertoires were sequenced. The sequencing target for blood libraries was roughly 4.5- to 11-fold coverage of 900,000 to 1,000,000 peripheral T cells.

TCR alpha and beta CDR3 regions were amplified with the iRepertoire nested amplicon-rescue multiplex PCR (arm-PCR) platform from RNA. The input for one-step reverse transcription and amplification was roughly 90-450 ng of tissue mRNA or PBMC total RNA. Following bead purification, Illumina adapters were added by a secondary multiplex PCR, and libraries between 200 and 400 bp were gel-purified. The libraries contained internal 6-nucleotide barcodes that were used for demultiplexing. Libraries were sequenced on an Illumina MiSeq with 2x220 or 2x250 nucleotide paired-end reads. Concerning the study's data processing: Paired reads were merged with FLASH 1.2.11 and aligned to the GRCh37 human genome with BWA-MEM before extracting TRA and TRB reads. For V and J assignment, an IMGT-derived reference of cassette sequences and CDR3 motifs that included pseudogenes was used. Reads were translated in three frames, and productive CDR3s were defined by a C…FGXG motif without stop codons. Clonotypes were defined as unique combinations of V-J cassette pair and CDR3 amino acid sequence. Reads were filtered by Hamming distance, with the threshold set by the sequence error rate of each sample in mapped regions. The raw public data were reprocessed by TCRdb itself: fastp quality trimming at Q25, MiXCR clonotype calling, in-frame beta chains only. Every CDR3 protein is listed once, alongside the most common genes and DNA of its rows. The authors' filters were not applied to this entry. Here the sample has around 390,000 distinct CDR3 sequences; 35% to 45% occur a single time. About 12% of the sample rests with the top ten.

The paper's findings and limits, for the study overall: Very few CDR3 sequences were found to be shared between tissue and blood, and this scarcity was attributed to high CDR3 diversity and limited sampling. The group comparisons were based on small numbers of patients: three non-neoplastic, three low-grade glioma and about eight glioblastoma patients. In non-neoplastic patients, VJ-independent divergence between tissue and blood fell below expectation, whereas in all gliomas, and especially in low-grade gliomas, the divergence rose above expectation. Patients with low tissue-blood divergence were marked by a signature set of shared blood CDR3 motifs, and that set was depleted in highly divergent patients.

Immediately after resection, surgical brain or tumor specimens were cryofrozen in liquid nitrogen, and peripheral blood cells were collected at the same time. From a lookup of the germline V gene (reference sequence), CDR1 and CDR2 are DFQATT and SNEGSKA. From the cysteine up to the phenylalanine, the CDR3 has a length of 14 residues. The sequence is cut down to CDR3 DNA, 42 bases in frame from base 1. This sequence uses TRBV20-1 and TRBJ1-1, with the D gene call left open. The receptor's source is a human donor with low-grade glioma or glioblastoma, undergoing nonglioma brain surgery, or in good health (not recorded which). Material: glioma tissue, nonneoplastic brain tissue, or PBMCs (not recorded which). The CDR3 here reads CSTRETSLNTEAFF. The sequenced DNA: TGCAGTACTAGAGAGACCAGCTTGAACACTGAAGCTTTCTTT.